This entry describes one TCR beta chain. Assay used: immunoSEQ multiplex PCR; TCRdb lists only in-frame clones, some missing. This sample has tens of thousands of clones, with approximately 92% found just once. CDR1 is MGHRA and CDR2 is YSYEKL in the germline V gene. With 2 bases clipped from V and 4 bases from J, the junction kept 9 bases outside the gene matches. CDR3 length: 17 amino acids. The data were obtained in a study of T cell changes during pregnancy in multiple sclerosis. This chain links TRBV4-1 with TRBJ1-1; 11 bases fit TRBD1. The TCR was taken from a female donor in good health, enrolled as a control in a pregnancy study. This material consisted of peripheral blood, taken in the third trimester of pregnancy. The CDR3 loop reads CASSQRKGQGGATEAFF. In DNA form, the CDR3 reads TGCGCCAGCAGCCAAAGAAAGGGACAGGGGGGGGCCACTGAAGCTTTCTTT.